This T cell receptor (beta chain) comes out of a study of cytomegalovirus exposure and HLA in healthy donors. The CDR3 extends over 14 amino acids. Trimming removed 5 bases from V and 7 bases from J, with 16 bases in between. Germline V gene lookup returns CDR1 SGDLS and CDR2 YYNGEE. In nominal health when sampled, donors likely had unrecorded immune exposures nonetheless. Overall study results and limits: As a later analysis showed, several of the most significant clusters appeared to be linked to common viral pathogens.

PCR involved 60 Vbeta and 13 Jbeta primers. Some clones are missing from TCRdb's copy, which holds only in-frame ones; the method was immunoSEQ multiplex PCR. The sample comprises 90,000 to 120,000 clones, less than 85% of which are singletons, and 12% to 15% rests with the top ten. A word on this clone: What it binds is unknown.

Sequencing was done on a sample of PBMCs. The genes are TRBV9 and TRBJ1-5, with unresolved D. This receptor was obtained from a woman aged 40-49 years in good health and CMV-seropositive. The CDR3 region is CASSRGRDGQPQHF. CDR3 nucleotide sequence: TGTGCCAGCAGTCGAGGGAGGGATGGCCAGCCCCAGCATTTT.